The 28 T cell receptor beta chains below were found in one sample sequenced in a study of shared clonotypes between healthy human individuals. Sequenced by immunoSEQ multiplex PCR; TCRdb stores in-frame clones only, minus some. Altogether a few hundred thousand clones are present, approximately 79% being singletons, with the ten largest covering about a tenth. The material sequenced was memory CD4+ T cells sorted from blood. This sample's subset: CD45RA-negative fraction. All receptors come from a man aged 25-45 years in good health.

This chain connects TRBV30 to TRBJ2-7; TRBD1 aligns across 9 bases. Germline-derived CDR1 and CDR2 are GTSNPN and SVGIG (reference sequence). The CDR3 has 13 residues. Unmatched junction bases numbered 5, after V lost 5 bases and J lost 3 bases. In DNA, the CDR3 is TGTGCCTGGGGAGGGACAGGGATCTACGAGCAGTACTTC. Translated, it gives CAWGGTGIYEQYF.

The chain combines TRBV7-8 with TRBJ1-4; D possibly corresponds to TRBD1 (6 bases). This CDR3 is built from 15 residues. The germline CDR1 and CDR2 sequences are SGHVS and FQNEAQ. Trimming stripped 4 bases from V and 8 bases from J, with 17 bases between. CDR3 residues: CASSSTGTSGEKLFF. The CDR3 DNA follows: TGTGCCAGCAGCTCAACTGGGACATCGGGCGAAAAACTGTTTTTT. Filled out from reference TRBV7-8 and TRBJ1-4, the complete variable domain reads GAGVSQSPRYKVAKRGQDVALRCDPISGHVSLFWYQQALGQGPEFLTYFQNEAQLDKSGLPSDRFFAERPEGSVSTLKIQRTQQEDSAVYLCASSSTGTSGEKLFFGSGTQLSVL.

This clone was found once. CDR3 in amino acids: CATSYNGELFF. The DNA of the CDR3 is TGTGCCACCTCTTACAACGGGGAGCTGTTTTTT. This chain connects TRBV2 to TRBJ2-2; D is unresolved. Trimming left V 10 bases short and J 7 bases short, with 10 bases between. Germline V gene sequence: CDR1 SNHLY, CDR2 FYNNEI. The CDR3 consists of 11 residues.

The chain joins TRBV27 to TRBJ1-1; TRBD1 matches 7 bases. CDR1 is MNHEY, CDR2 SMNVEV, per germline (reference sequence). J gave up 9 bases and V 5 bases, and 6 bases lay outside the gene matches. The CDR3 has 12 residues. The CDR3 DNA reads TGTGCCAGCAGTCCTTTGACAGGGAAAGCTTTCTTT. Translation gives CASSPLTGKAFF.

This clone was seen a handful of times. V usage is TRBV7-8 and J usage is TRBJ2-1, with 9 bases fitting TRBD1. The CDR3 loop spans 15 amino acids. The V gene end was trimmed by 0 bases and the J gene end by 8 bases; junction bases not matched to a gene: 5. CDR1 and CDR2 from the germline V gene are SGHVS and FQNEAQ. CDR3 region: CASSLAGTGSHEQFF. CDR3 in DNA: TGTGCCAGCAGCTTAGCTGGGACAGGGTCCCATGAGCAGTTCTTC.

The rearrangement links TRBV28 to TRBJ2-3; TRBD2 matches 10 bases. Germline values: CDR1 MDHEN, CDR2 SYDVKM. This CDR3 is 15 amino acids long. Trimming took 3 bases from V and 5 from J; bases not matched to a gene: 5. The CDR3 protein is CASSLLAGVVDTQYF. The DNA of the CDR3 is TGTGCCAGCAGTTTGCTAGCGGGAGTGGTAGATACGCAGTATTTT.

The J gene is TRBJ2-3, the V gene TRBV11-3; possible D gene TRBD2, 6 bases. The CDR3 loop spans 14 amino acids. Germline V gene lookup returns CDR1 SGHNT and CDR2 YENEEA. Trimming shortened V by 5 bases and J by 5 bases, and 14 bases separated the two germline ends. This chain's CDR3 is CASSNRDSGDTQYF. The CDR3 DNA sequence: TGTGCCAGCAGCAACCGGGACTCAGGAGATACGCAGTATTTT. Drawing the rest from reference TRBV11-3 and TRBJ2-3, the complete variable domain is EAGVVQSPRYKIIEKKQPVAFWCNPISGHNTLYWYLQNLGQGPELLIRYENEEAVDDSQLPKDRFSAERLKGVDSTLKIQPAELGDSAVYLCASSNRDSGDTQYFGPGTRLTVL.

The chain uses TRBV29-1 and TRBJ1-1, with unresolved D. Between the trimmed V and J ends, which lost 3 bases and 5 bases, there was a span of 10 bases. The CDR3 is made up of 12 amino acids. Germline V lookup: CDR1 SQVTM, CDR2 ANQGSEA. The CDR3 region is CSVEATGTEAFF. CDR3 DNA: TGCAGCGTTGAGGCTACGGGGACTGAAGCTTTCTTT.

The V gene is TRBV5-6, the J gene TRBJ2-4, with a possible D match to TRBD1 (6 bases). CDR3 length equals 15 residues. V lost 0 bases and J 4 bases, leaving 11 bases between the germline ends. Per germline, CDR1 SGHDT and CDR2 YYEEEE. The CDR3 sequence: CASSLGQAKKNIQYF. The CDR3 DNA reads TGTGCCAGCAGCTTGGGACAGGCAAAAAAAAACATTCAGTACTTC.

This rearrangement joins TRBV27 to TRBJ2-5, with D possibly being TRBD1 or TRBD2 (6 bases each). V was pared by 2 bases and J by 3 bases, with 16 bases between. This CDR3 has 16 residues. Germline V lookup: CDR1 MNHEY, CDR2 SMNVEV (reference sequence). CDR3 sequence reads: CASSLTTGAAKETQYF. CDR3 bases: TGTGCCAGCAGTTTAACCACGGGGGCGGCAAAAGAGACCCAGTACTTC.

A few counts support this clone. This chain joins TRBV9 and TRBJ2-3; the match to TRBD2 covers 8 bases. The CDR3 has 19 amino acids. Trimming at V came to 3 bases and at J to 6 bases, leaving 21 bases not matched to a gene. Germline V gene data show CDR1 as SGDLS and CDR2 as YYNGEE. This CDR3 is CASSGTGWGKRELGDTQYF. The CDR3 bases are TGTGCCAGCAGCGGGACGGGGTGGGGGAAGCGGGAGTTAGGTGATACGCAGTATTTT.

The V and J genes are TRBV19 and TRBJ1-2, with 7 bases matching TRBD1. Trimming removed 3 bases from V and 8 bases from J; junction bases left unmatched: 9. The CDR3 spans 14 residues. Germline values: CDR1 LNHDA, CDR2 SQIVND (reference sequence). Written as DNA, the CDR3 is TGTGCCAGTAGTATCCCGGGACAGTATGACGGCTACACCTTC. Its translation: CASSIPGQYDGYTF.

This CDR3 is CASSLDRAGEQFF. The CDR3 bases are TGTGCCAGCAGCCTTGACAGGGCTGGTGAGCAGTTCTTC. The chain joins TRBV6-4 to TRBJ2-1, with 7 nucleotides matching TRBD1. From germline, CDR1 is MRHNA and CDR2 SNTAGT. This CDR3 has 13 residues. The V segment lost 6 bases and the J segment 9 bases; nucleotides outside the gene matches: 8.

J is TRBJ1-1 and V is TRBV28; D uncertain. The CDR3 is made up of 13 amino acids. CDR1 is MDHEN and CDR2 is SYDVKM in the germline V gene. Trimming removed 7 bases at V and 3 bases at J, with 12 bases between. The DNA of the CDR3 is TGTGCCAGCACCTACACTCCCCACACTGAAGCTTTCTTT. Amino acid sequence: CASTYTPHTEAFF.

The chain uses TRBV30 and TRBJ2-7; either TRBD1 or TRBD2 may fit D (5 bases each). Trimming stripped 0 bases from V and 9 bases from J, with 12 bases between. The CDR3 runs 12 residues. Germline V gene lookup returns CDR1 GTSNPN and CDR2 SVGIG (reference sequence). Here the CDR3 DNA reads TGTGCCTGGAGTGTCATTTCGGGGCCGCAGTACTTC. It encodes CAWSVISGPQYF.

The chain couples TRBV5-4 to TRBJ2-7; 14 bases fit TRBD2. The CDR3 consists of 16 residues. CDR1 is SGHNT and CDR2 is YYREEE in the germline V gene (reference sequence). V gave up 5 bases and J gave up 4 bases; unmatched junction bases: 8. CDR3 in DNA: TGTGCCAGCAGTGTCCCGGGACTAGCGGGAGTGTACGAGCAGTACTTC. This encodes CASSVPGLAGVYEQYF.

This clone was counted a single time. The CDR3 DNA follows: TGTGCCACTAGGAGTTTAGAAGAGACCCAGTACTTC. It encodes CATRSLEETQYF. This chain connects TRBV10-3 to TRBJ2-5; no clear D. In germline, CDR1 is ENHRY, CDR2 SYGVKD. CDR3 length: 12 amino acids. Trimming shortened V by 10 bases and J by 3 bases, and 12 bases separated the two germline ends.

This clone was detected a few times. V is TRBV7-3 and J is TRBJ2-1; D not resolved. V was trimmed by 0 bases and J by 4 bases, leaving 10 bases between them. Germline V gene lookup returns CDR1 SGHTA and CDR2 FQGTGA. CDR3 length: 15 amino acids. The CDR3 spells CASSLTFAVYNEQFF. The CDR3 coding sequence is TGTGCCAGCAGCTTAACGTTCGCGGTATACAATGAGCAGTTCTTC.

This rearrangement joins TRBV4-1 to TRBJ2-1; weak D call: TRBD1 (6 bases). Looked up from germline, CDR1 is MGHRA and CDR2 is YSYEKL. Trimming removed 1 base at V and 9 bases at J, with 19 bases between. The CDR3 length is 16 residues. The CDR3 here is CASSQGFVQGVGEQFF. In DNA, the CDR3 is TGCGCCAGCAGCCAAGGCTTCGTACAGGGAGTAGGTGAGCAGTTCTTC.

Comments on this clone: The same CDR3 also results from other DNA sequences found in this sample. The gene calls are TRBV28 and TRBJ2-7; 7 nucleotides match TRBD2. This CDR3 has 14 amino acids. In germline, CDR1 is MDHEN, CDR2 SYDVKM. The V gene end was trimmed by 1 base and the J gene end by 3 bases; junction bases not matched to a gene: 3. This chain's CDR3 is CASSLLAGHYEQYF. In DNA, the CDR3 is TGTGCCAGCAGTTTATTAGCGGGCCACTACGAGCAGTACTTC.

The V call is TRBV20-1, the J call TRBJ1-1, with 8 bases identical to TRBD1. With 3 bases clipped from V and 13 bases from J, the junction kept 4 bases outside the gene matches. Germline lookup yields CDR1 DFQATT and CDR2 SNEGSKA (reference sequence). This CDR3 is built from 10 residues. The CDR3: CSASGDRSFF. The CDR3 DNA sequence: TGCAGTGCTAGTGGGGACAGGAGTTTCTTT.

This clone has only one observation. V gene TRBV19 combines with J gene TRBJ2-1; 7 bases are shared with TRBD2. CDR1 is LNHDA and CDR2 is SQIVND in the germline V gene (reference sequence). The CDR3 covers 15 residues. V shed 1 base, J shed 6 bases, and the junction held 6 bases outside the gene matches. This CDR3 is CASSIGGGSFNEQFF. CDR3 DNA sequence: TGTGCCAGTAGTATAGGGGGCGGGAGTTTCAATGAGCAGTTCTTC.

This clone was found a few times. The CDR3 protein is CASSHDSGNNEQFF. For the CDR3, the DNA is TGTGCCAGCAGTCATGATAGCGGGAACAATGAGCAGTTCTTC. V usage is TRBV7-7 and J usage is TRBJ2-1, with 8 bases matching TRBD2. Trimming removed 6 bases from V and 5 bases from J; junction bases left unmatched: 6. CDR1 SSHAT and CDR2 FNYEAQ come from the germline V gene (reference sequence). This CDR3 has 14 residues. Filled out from reference TRBV7-7 and TRBJ2-1, the complete variable domain reads GAGVSQSPRYKVTKRGQDVTLRCDPISSHATLYWYQQALGQGPEFLTYFNYEAQPDKSGLPSDRFSAERPEGSISTLTIQRTEQRDSAMYRCASSHDSGNNEQFFGPGTRLTVL.

The chain links TRBV28 to TRBJ2-6; TRBD2 matches at 9 bases. V lost 5 bases and J lost 0; bases outside the gene matches: 8. CDR3 length equals 18 residues. Germline values: CDR1 MDHEN, CDR2 SYDVKM. CDR3 region: CASSGLAGGLSGANVLTF. CDR3 sequence (DNA): TGTGCCAGCAGTGGATTGGCGGGAGGGCTCTCTGGGGCCAACGTCCTGACTTTC.

The chain employs TRBV11-2 and TRBJ2-2; D perhaps matches TRBD2 (5 bases). Germline CDR1 is SGHAT and CDR2 is FQNNGV. The CDR3 extends over 16 amino acids. V lost 2 bases and J lost 0, with 10 bases in between. CDR3: CASSLNSGANTGELFF. DNA for the CDR3: TGTGCCAGCAGCTTAAACAGCGGCGCGAACACCGGGGAGCTGTTTTTT. Complete variable domain (other parts from reference TRBV11-2 and TRBJ2-2): EAGVAQSPRYKIIEKRQSVAFWCNPISGHATLYWYQQILGQGPKLLIQFQNNGVVDDSQLPKDRFSAERLKGVDSTLKIQPAKLEDSAVYLCASSLNSGANTGELFFGEGSRLTVL.

CDR3 DNA: TGTGCCAGCAGTTCAGACAGGGGATTTATCAATGAGCAGTTCTTC. Amino acid sequence: CASSSDRGFINEQFF. This chain joins TRBV11-2 and TRBJ2-1, with 8 positions matching TRBD1. The germline CDR1 and CDR2 sequences are SGHAT and FQNNGV. J gave up 6 bases and V 6 bases, and 10 bases lay outside the gene matches. This CDR3 is built from 15 residues.

In DNA, the CDR3 is TGTGCCAGCAGAGAATACAGGGCCGAGCAGTACTTC. This codes for CASREYRAEQYF. The rearrangement uses TRBV2 and TRBJ2-7; TRBD1 might be the D (6 bases). There are 12 residues in the CDR3. Germline CDR1 SNHLY, CDR2 FYNNEI. V dropped 6 bases and J dropped 6 bases, with 12 bases sitting between them.

With regard to this clone: One base separates it from a far larger clone, so it is likely a read error. The chain employs TRBV5-6 and TRBJ2-1; D is undetermined. V was trimmed by 2 bases and J by 4 bases, leaving 1 base between them. The CDR3 covers 11 residues. Germline V gene data show CDR1 as SGHDT and CDR2 as YYEEEE. CDR3 sequence (DNA): TGTGCCAGCAGCTTTTACAATGAGCAGTTCTTC. Translation: CASSFYNEQFF.